This T cell receptor beta chain was observed in a study of cytomegalovirus exposure and HLA in healthy donors. Whole-study context: A data release that came early held 80 million or so unique TCRs from HLA-typed donors. Overall study findings and caveats: Of the V segments, some could not be distinguished, including TRBV6-2 and TRBV6-3, and were excluded. For cytomegalovirus status, the classifier reportedly gave diagnoses with high specificity and sensitivity.

This clone appeared once. The antigen remains undetermined. At one boundary the junction diverges from the germline segment, which might be a read error. Participants comprised healthy donors of bone marrow. Germline CDR1 SSHAT, CDR2 FNYEAQ (reference sequence). This CDR3 region has 17 residues. The PCR used 60 Vbeta and 13 Jbeta primers. Libraries were prepared by immunoSEQ multiplex PCR; TCRdb keeps only in-frame clonotypes and omits some of them. The data contain 150,000 to 200,000 clones, about 75% of them singletons. The sequence came from a woman aged 35 to 49 in good health and CMV-seropositive. The gene calls are TRBV7-7 and TRBJ1-1, with D unclear. The sample consisted of PBMCs. The CDR3 protein is CASSLGGVPRGDTEAFF. The DNA for the CDR3 is TGTGCTAGCAGCTTAGGCGGCGTCCCCCGAGGCGACACTGAAGCTTTCTTT. The complete variable domain, with remaining parts taken from reference TRBV7-7 and TRBJ1-1, reads GAGVSQSPRYKVTKRGQDVTLRCDPISSHATLYWYQQALGQGPEFLTYFNYEAQPDKSGLPSDRFSAERPEGSISTLTIQRTEQRDSAMYRCASSLGGVPRGDTEAFFGQGTRLTVV.